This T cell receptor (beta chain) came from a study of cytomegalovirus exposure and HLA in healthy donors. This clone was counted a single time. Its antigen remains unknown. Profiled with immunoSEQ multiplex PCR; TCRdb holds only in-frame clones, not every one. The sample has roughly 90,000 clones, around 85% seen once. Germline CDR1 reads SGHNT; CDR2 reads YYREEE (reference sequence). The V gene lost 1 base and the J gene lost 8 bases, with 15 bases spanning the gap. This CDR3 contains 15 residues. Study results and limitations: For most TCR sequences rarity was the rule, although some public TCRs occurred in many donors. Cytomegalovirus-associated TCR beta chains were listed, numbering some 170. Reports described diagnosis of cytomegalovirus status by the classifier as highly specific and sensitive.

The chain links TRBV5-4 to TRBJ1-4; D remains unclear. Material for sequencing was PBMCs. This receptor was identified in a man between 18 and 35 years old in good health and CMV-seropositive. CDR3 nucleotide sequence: TGTGCCAGCAGCTTGCTGGGAGGGCCTGGGGAAAAACTGTTTTTT. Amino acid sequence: CASSLLGGPGEKLFF.